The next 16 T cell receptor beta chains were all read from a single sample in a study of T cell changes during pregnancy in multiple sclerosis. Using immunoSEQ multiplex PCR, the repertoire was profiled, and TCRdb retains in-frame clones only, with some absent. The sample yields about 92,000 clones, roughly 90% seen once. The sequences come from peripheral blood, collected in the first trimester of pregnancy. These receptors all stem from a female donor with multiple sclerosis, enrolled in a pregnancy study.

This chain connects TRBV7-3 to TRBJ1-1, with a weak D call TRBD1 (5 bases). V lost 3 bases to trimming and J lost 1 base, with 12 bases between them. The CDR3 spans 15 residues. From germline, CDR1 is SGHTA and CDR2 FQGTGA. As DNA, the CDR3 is TGTGCCAGCAGCTTTACAGGTCTGGGGAACACTGAAGCTTTCTTT. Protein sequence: CASSFTGLGNTEAFF.

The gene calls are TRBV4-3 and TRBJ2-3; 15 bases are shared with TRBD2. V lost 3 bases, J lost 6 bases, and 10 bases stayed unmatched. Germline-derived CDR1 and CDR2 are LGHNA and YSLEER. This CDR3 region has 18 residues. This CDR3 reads CASSQGGPGLAGGDTQYF. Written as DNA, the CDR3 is TGCGCCAGCAGCCAGGGAGGACCGGGACTAGCGGGAGGTGATACGCAGTATTTT.

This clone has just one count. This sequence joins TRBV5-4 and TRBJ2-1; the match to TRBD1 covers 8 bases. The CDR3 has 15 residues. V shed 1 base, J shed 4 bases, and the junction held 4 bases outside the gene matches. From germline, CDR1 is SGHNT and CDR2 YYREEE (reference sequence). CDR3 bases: TGTGCCAGCAGCTTGTCAGGGGGCGCTTACAATGAGCAGTTCTTC. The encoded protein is CASSLSGGAYNEQFF.

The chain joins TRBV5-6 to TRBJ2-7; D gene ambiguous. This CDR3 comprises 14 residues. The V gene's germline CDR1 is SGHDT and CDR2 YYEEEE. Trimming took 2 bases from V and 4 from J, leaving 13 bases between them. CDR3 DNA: TGTGCCAGCAGCTTTCCACACACAGCTTACGAGCAGTACTTC. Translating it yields CASSFPHTAYEQYF.

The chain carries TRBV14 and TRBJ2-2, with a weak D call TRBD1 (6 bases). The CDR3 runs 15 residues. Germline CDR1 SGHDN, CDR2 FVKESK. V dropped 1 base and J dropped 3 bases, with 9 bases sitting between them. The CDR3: CASSQAQGYTGELFF. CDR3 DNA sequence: TGTGCCAGCAGCCAAGCTCAGGGGTACACCGGGGAGCTGTTTTTT.

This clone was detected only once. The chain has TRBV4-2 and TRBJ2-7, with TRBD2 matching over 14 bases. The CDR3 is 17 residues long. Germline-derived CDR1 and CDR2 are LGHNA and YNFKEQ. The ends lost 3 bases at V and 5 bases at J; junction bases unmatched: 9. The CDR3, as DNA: TGTGCCAGCAGCCAGGAGGGGACTAGCGGGAGATCGGACGAGCAGTACTTC. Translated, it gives CASSQEGTSGRSDEQYF.

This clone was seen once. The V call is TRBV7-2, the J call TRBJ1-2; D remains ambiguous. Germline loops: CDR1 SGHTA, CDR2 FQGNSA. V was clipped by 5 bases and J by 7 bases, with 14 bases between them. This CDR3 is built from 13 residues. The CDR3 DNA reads TGTGCCAGCAGCAATGGCGCAGCGGGTGGCTACACCTTC. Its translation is CASSNGAAGGYTF.

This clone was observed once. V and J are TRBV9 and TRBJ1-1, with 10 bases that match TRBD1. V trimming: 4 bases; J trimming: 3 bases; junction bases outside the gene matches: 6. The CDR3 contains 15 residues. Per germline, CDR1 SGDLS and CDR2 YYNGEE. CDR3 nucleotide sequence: TGTGCCAGCAGCCCGGGACAGGGGACCGACACTGAAGCTTTCTTT. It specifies CASSPGQGTDTEAFF.

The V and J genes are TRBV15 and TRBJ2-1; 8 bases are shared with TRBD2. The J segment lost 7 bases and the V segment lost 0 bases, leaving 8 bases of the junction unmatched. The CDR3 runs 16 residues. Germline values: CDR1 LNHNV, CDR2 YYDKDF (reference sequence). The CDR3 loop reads CATSRDRLAGGNEQFF. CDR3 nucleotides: TGTGCCACCAGCAGAGATAGGCTAGCGGGTGGTAATGAGCAGTTCTTC.

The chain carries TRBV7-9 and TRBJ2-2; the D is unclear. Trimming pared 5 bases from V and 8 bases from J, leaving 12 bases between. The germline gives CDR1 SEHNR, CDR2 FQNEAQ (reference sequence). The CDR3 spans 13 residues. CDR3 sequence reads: CASSPYAEGELFF. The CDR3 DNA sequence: TGTGCCAGCAGCCCATATGCGGAGGGGGAGCTGTTTTTT.

CDR3 DNA sequence: TGTGCCAGTAGTATGTTCTCTAGCACAGATACGCAGTATTTT. Its protein product is CASSMFSSTDTQYF. The J gene is TRBJ2-3, the V gene TRBV19, with unresolved D. Germline values: CDR1 LNHDA, CDR2 SQIVND (reference sequence). The CDR3 is 14 amino acids. V lost 3 bases and J lost 0, with 7 bases in between.

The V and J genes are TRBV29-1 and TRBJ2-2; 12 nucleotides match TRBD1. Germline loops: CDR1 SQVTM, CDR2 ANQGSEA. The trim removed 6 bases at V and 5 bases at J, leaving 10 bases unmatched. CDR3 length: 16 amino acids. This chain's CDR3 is CSVRDRGREWTGELFF. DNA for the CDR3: TGCAGCGTAAGGGACAGGGGGCGCGAGTGGACCGGGGAGCTGTTTTTT.

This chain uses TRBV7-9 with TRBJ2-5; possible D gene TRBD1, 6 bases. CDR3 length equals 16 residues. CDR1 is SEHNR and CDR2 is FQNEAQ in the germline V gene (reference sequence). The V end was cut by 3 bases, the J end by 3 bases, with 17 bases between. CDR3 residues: CASSLTGTSIKETQYF. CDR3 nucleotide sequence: TGTGCCAGCAGCTTGACTGGGACAAGTATAAAAGAGACCCAGTACTTC.

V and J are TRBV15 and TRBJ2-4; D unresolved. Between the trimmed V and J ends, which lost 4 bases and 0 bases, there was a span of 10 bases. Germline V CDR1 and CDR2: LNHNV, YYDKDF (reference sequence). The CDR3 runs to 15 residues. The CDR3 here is CATSIPSVAKNIQYF. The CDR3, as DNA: TGTGCCACCAGCATTCCTTCAGTAGCCAAAAACATTCAGTACTTC.

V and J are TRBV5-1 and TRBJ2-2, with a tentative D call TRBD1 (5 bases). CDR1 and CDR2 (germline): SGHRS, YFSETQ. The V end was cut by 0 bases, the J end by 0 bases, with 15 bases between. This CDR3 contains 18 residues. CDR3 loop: CASSLARGGAANTGELFF. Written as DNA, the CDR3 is TGCGCCAGCAGCTTGGCAAGGGGCGGAGCCGCGAACACCGGGGAGCTGTTTTTT.

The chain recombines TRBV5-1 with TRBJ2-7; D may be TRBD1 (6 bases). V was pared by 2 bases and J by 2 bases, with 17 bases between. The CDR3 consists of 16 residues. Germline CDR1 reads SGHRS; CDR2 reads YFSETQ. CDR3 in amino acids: CASSLDTGGATYEQYF. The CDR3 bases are TGCGCCAGCAGCTTAGATACTGGGGGCGCGACCTACGAGCAGTACTTC.